This record concerns one TCR beta chain sequence. This receptor's antigen is unknown. No much larger clone exists at a distance of one base, and base qualities are not known. The label giving this sample's time point can be read as: baseline before first vaccination. Samples from vaccinated people were obtained from the UK trials COV001 and COV002, which included a single-blind randomized controlled phase 2/3 trial of AZD1222 (ChAdOx1 nCoV-19) in healthy adults. For TCRbeta chain sequencing, PBMC samples from trial participants were taken at day 0 and at day 28 after the second dose. The CDR3 regions of human TCRbeta chains were subjected to immunosequencing. The authors' pipeline ran thus. TCRs in the repertoires were compared against a reference library of SARS-CoV-2-specific TCRs that had been generated with the MIRA antigen-specificity platform. Breadth was defined as the fraction of unique TCRs that were SARS-CoV-2-associated. Depth was defined as the fraction of total T cells that were SARS-CoV-2-associated. Using the MIRA data, each spike-specific TCR was mapped to the spike region that the TCR reacts to and placed in a CD4 or CD8 class. Log10-transformed breadth and depth values were compared by one-way ANOVA with Sidak's multiple comparisons tests. Sourced from immuneACCESS, this table was stored by TCRdb with only in-frame sequences that have V and J called. A share of the clones is absent; for the studies checked, an unresolved V gene accounts for under half, and the remainder has no known explanation. For V, J and clone size, that table is used; D and trimming come from the DNA. In all, the sample holds 50,000 to 65,000 clones, and about 90% of those were seen once. The ten largest clones represent approximately 4.9% of the sample.

This sample was included in a study of T cell responses to AZD1222 COVID-19 vaccine (dated by TCRdb to about 2021). Concerning the study at large: AZD1222 recipients given second doses at about 4 weeks or at about 12 weeks were pooled, since spike-specific TCR depth and breadth were not found to differ between the two schedules. A total of roughly 240 trial participants underwent TCR sequencing, of whom around 200 received two doses of AZD1222 and some 25 received two doses of the MenACWY control vaccine. Trial participants were enrolled into age subgroups of 18-55, 56-69 and 70-plus years, which contained around 150, 29 and 61 TCR-sequenced participants, respectively.

According to the germline V gene, CDR1 reads SNHLY and CDR2 reads FYNNEI. V sheds 6 bases and J sheds 5 bases, leaving 16 bases between their ends. The CDR3 goes from the cysteine to the phenylalanine over 14 residues. The read is trimmed to its CDR3 DNA, 42 bases read in frame from base 1. General conclusions and limits of the study: No day 14 peak-response samples were available, so repertoires were characterized only after the peak T cell response. Nearly half of unique spike-specific TCRs reportedly recognized epitopes outside regions mutated in the B.1.351 and B.1.1.7 variants. Participants were mostly white British and included more females than males, and it was suggested by the authors that clonal diversity may have been underestimated. After two AZD1222 doses, spike-specific TCR breadth and depth were significantly higher than at day 0 and than in MenACWY recipients. The 56-69-year group was small, and its depth increase did not reach significance, likely because of low power. The whole spike protein was spanned by vaccine-associated CD4 TCRs, and dominant responses were seen in regions 160-218 and 743-854. Conclusions about previously exposed vaccinees are limited, since just five to seven AZD1222 recipients were seropositive for SARS-CoV-2 at baseline.

This TCR came from an adult in good health. This sample comprised peripheral blood, obtained on day 0 of AZD1222 vaccination. In this chain, TRBV2 is recombined with TRBJ1-2; no D gene call is confident. The nucleotide sequence is TGTGCCAGCAGCGCCTTGGGAGCCCAGTATGGCTACACCTTC. Its protein product is CASSALGAQYGYTF.